These 27 T cell receptor beta chains were sequenced from one sample in a study of T cell repertoires in cytomegalovirus infection. TCRdb used MiXCR to reprocess the reads, holding one entry per CDR3 protein. The table records some 300,000 distinct CDR3 sequences, around 10% of them present only once. Specimen: PBMCs. These receptors came from a human donor in good health (CMV status not recorded). Some clones in this sample may be carry-over from other donors' samples.

The chain uses TRBV29-1 and TRBJ1-1; D is possibly TRBD1 (6 bases). V shed 7 bases and J shed 3 bases, with 18 bases lying between them. Per the germline V gene, CDR1 is SQVTM and CDR2 is ANQGSEA. The length of the CDR3 is 14 residues. The CDR3 region has the DNA TGCAGCGCCCCTACGGGACATAGCTACACTGAAGCTTTCTTT. Translated, it gives CSAPTGHSYTEAFF. Filled out from reference TRBV29-1 and TRBJ1-1, the complete variable domain reads SAVISQKPSRDICQRGTSLTIQCQVDSQVTMMFWYRQQPGQSLTLIATANQGSEATYESGFVIDKFPISRPNLTFSTLTVSNMSPEDSSIYLCSAPTGHSYTEAFFGQGTRLTVV.

The CDR3 nucleotides read TGTGCCAGCAGCCCCCTCGGGGAAGGGGAGGAAGCTTTCTTT. Amino acids: CASSPLGEGEEAFF. This sequence joins TRBV12-3 or TRBV12-4 and TRBJ1-1, with D tentatively TRBD1 (5 bases). The CDR3 spans 14 residues. Trimming stripped 6 bases from V and 8 bases from J, with 19 bases between.

This clonotype occurred many times. The chain combines TRBV11-3 with TRBJ2-1, with a possible D match to TRBD1 (5 bases). CDR3 size: 16 residues. V was clipped by 8 bases and J by 0 bases, with 17 bases between them. CDR1 is SGHNT and CDR2 is YENEEA in the germline V gene. The CDR3 sequence is CASSPWTSGSYNEQFF. The CDR3 coding sequence is TGTGCCAGCTCGCCTTGGACATCCGGCTCCTACAATGAGCAGTTCTTC. The whole variable domain, remainder taken from reference TRBV11-3 and TRBJ2-1, is EAGVVQSPRYKIIEKKQPVAFWCNPISGHNTLYWYLQNLGQGPELLIRYENEEAVDDSQLPKDRFSAERLKGVDSTLKIQPAELGDSAVYLCASSPWTSGSYNEQFFGPGTRLTVL.

This rearrangement joins TRBV7-9 to TRBJ2-3; TRBD1 matches 8 bases. This CDR3 is 16 amino acids long. V dropped 5 bases and J dropped 4; count of bases not matched to a gene: 11. Germline CDR1 is SEHNR and CDR2 is FQNEAQ (reference sequence). As DNA, the CDR3 is TGTGCCAGCAGCGGCTCCGGGACAGGAGGGCCAGATACGCAGTATTTT. Translating gives CASSGSGTGGPDTQYF. The whole variable domain, remainder taken from reference TRBV7-9 and TRBJ2-3, is DTGVSQNPRHKITKRGQNVTFRCDPISEHNRLYWYRQTLGQGPEFLTYFQNEAQLEKSRLLSDRFSAERPKGSFSTLEIQRTEQGDSAMYLCASSGSGTGGPDTQYFGPGTRLTVL.

This clonotype was observed a few times. The rearrangement uses TRBV6-6 and TRBJ2-1; 9 bases fit TRBD2. The V gene end was trimmed by 8 bases and the J gene end by 8 bases; junction bases not matched to a gene: 7. This CDR3 spans 13 amino acids. Germline CDR1 and CDR2: MNHNY and SVGAGI (reference sequence). The DNA of the CDR3 is TGTGCCAGCTTGGCGGGGGGGCTCGATGAGCAGTTCTTC. Protein sequence: CASLAGGLDEQFF.

This clonotype was counted ten times or more. V and J are TRBV5-1 and TRBJ2-7; 7 positions agree with TRBD1. With 3 bases clipped from V and 2 bases from J, the junction kept 8 bases outside the gene matches. CDR3 length equals 15 residues. From germline, CDR1 is SGHRS and CDR2 YFSETQ. CDR3 nucleotides: TGCGCCAGCAGCTCAGGACAGGACCGGACCTACGAGCAGTACTTC. Its protein is CASSSGQDRTYEQYF.

This clonotype was counted ten times or more. The chain carries TRBV6-6 and TRBJ1-1; D remains ambiguous. CDR1 is MNHNY, CDR2 SVGAGI, per germline (reference sequence). The CDR3 has 14 residues. V was pared by 6 bases and J by 0 bases, with 11 bases between. Here the CDR3 reads CASSLPGVNTEAFF. The CDR3 DNA follows: TGTGCCAGCAGCCTACCGGGCGTGAACACTGAAGCTTTCTTT.

In its sample, this clonotype was seen many times. The chain uses TRBV2 and TRBJ1-6; TRBD1 might be the D (5 bases). The CDR3 totals 16 residues. Germline CDR1 SNHLY, CDR2 FYNNEI. Between the trimmed V and J ends, which lost 8 bases and 5 bases, there was a span of 19 bases. CDR3 DNA sequence: TGTGCCAGCCGGGCCCGGGGGGGGACTAATAATTCACCCCTCCACTTT. Amino acids: CASRARGGTNNSPLHF.

This clonotype was counted at least ten times. V is TRBV2 and J is TRBJ2-2; 7 bases match TRBD1. The germline gives CDR1 SNHLY, CDR2 FYNNEI. The CDR3 is 15 residues long. The V segment lost 6 bases and the J segment 2 bases; nucleotides outside the gene matches: 6. As DNA, the CDR3 is TGTGCCAGCAGGTGGGGACAGACTAACACCGGGGAGCTGTTTTTT. Protein sequence: CASRWGQTNTGELFF.

This clonotype was seen ten or more times. V and J are TRBV28 and TRBJ2-5; 8 nucleotides agree with TRBD2. The V gene's germline CDR1 is MDHEN and CDR2 SYDVKM. Germline trimming cut 2 bases from V and 3 bases from J; bases unmatched to any gene: 8. The CDR3 runs 16 residues. The CDR3 DNA reads as TGTGCCAGCAGTTTAGTCCGGCTAGCGGGTAAAGAGACCCAGTACTTC. It encodes CASSLVRLAGKETQYF.

This clonotype has at least ten counts. The genes are TRBV7-9 and TRBJ2-7; TRBD1 is a possible D gene (6 bases). The CDR3 spans 17 residues. With 3 bases removed from V and 5 bases from J, the gap between germline ends came to 23 bases. The germline V gene has CDR1 SEHNR and CDR2 FQNEAQ (reference sequence). CDR3 in DNA: TGTGCCAGCAGCTTCGGATCGGGGTATTCAGGGGTGGACGAGCAGTACTTC. The encoded protein is CASSFGSGYSGVDEQYF.

This clonotype was counted ten times or more. The chain is built from TRBV7-6 and TRBJ2-3; TRBD2 might be the D (5 bases). V was clipped by 6 bases and J by 2 bases, with 15 bases between them. The germline CDR1 and CDR2 sequences are SGHVS and FNYEAQ. This CDR3 comprises 15 residues. The CDR3 reads CASRKIATNTDTQYF. The CDR3 nucleotides are TGTGCCAGCAGGAAGATAGCGACCAACACAGATACGCAGTATTTT.

This clonotype was picked up many times. The chain couples TRBV15 to TRBJ2-1, with 9 bases identical to TRBD1. The CDR3 covers 16 residues. Trimming at V came to 3 bases and at J to 4 bases, leaving 7 bases not matched to a gene. Germline CDR1 reads LNHNV; CDR2 reads YYDKDF (reference sequence). This CDR3 reads CATSRMGDRAYNEQFF. In DNA, the CDR3 is TGTGCCACCAGCAGGATGGGGGACAGGGCGTACAATGAGCAGTTCTTC.

This clonotype was recorded only once. The rearrangement uses TRBV9 and TRBJ1-2; tentatively, D is TRBD1 (5 bases). V lost 0 bases and J 4 bases, leaving 13 bases between the germline ends. Germline CDR1 reads SGDLS; CDR2 reads YYNGEE. The CDR3 length is 15 residues. In DNA form, the CDR3 reads TGTGCCAGCAGCGTAGGTACTGGACAAACCTATGGCTACACCTTC. It is translated as CASSVGTGQTYGYTF.

This clonotype was detected ten times or more. The V and J genes are TRBV7-3 and TRBJ2-1; a possible D gene is TRBD2 (6 bases). CDR1 and CDR2 from the germline V gene are SGHTA and FQGTGA. CDR3 length: 14 amino acids. Trimming left V 4 bases short and J 1 base short, with 8 bases between. This chain's CDR3 is CASSSGVSYNEQFF. CDR3 DNA: TGTGCCAGCAGCTCGGGGGTTTCCTACAATGAGCAGTTCTTC. Combining the CDR3 with reference TRBV7-3 and TRBJ2-1 gives the whole variable domain GAGVSQTPSNKVTEKGKYVELRCDPISGHTALYWYRQSLGQGPEFLIYFQGTGAADDSGLPNDRFFAVRPEGSVSTLKIQRTERGDSAVYLCASSSGVSYNEQFFGPGTRLTVL.

The sample holds many counts of this clonotype. The rearrangement joins TRBV7-8 to TRBJ2-5; TRBD2 is a possible D gene (6 bases). Trimming pared 5 bases from V and 1 base from J, leaving 11 bases between. The germline CDR1 and CDR2 sequences are SGHVS and FQNEAQ. CDR3 length: 14 amino acids. CDR3 in amino acids: CASSPRDSQETQYF. DNA of the CDR3: TGTGCCAGCAGCCCCAGGGACTCCCAAGAGACCCAGTACTTC.

The table lists this clonotype with many counts. The rearrangement uses TRBV7-2 and TRBJ1-6; no firm D call. Germline loops: CDR1 SGHTA, CDR2 FQGNSA. The CDR3 has 16 amino acids. The germline V and J ends were trimmed by 0 bases and 11 bases, with 17 bases remaining between them. CDR3 coding DNA: TGTGCCAGCAGCTTAGCGGTCTACAGCCAAGGGACACCCCTCCACTTT. Protein: CASSLAVYSQGTPLHF.

This clonotype has at least ten counts. The CDR3 sequence is CSVEDSKANYGYTF. The CDR3 bases are TGCAGCGTTGAAGATAGCAAAGCTAACTATGGCTACACCTTC. The chain has TRBV29-1 and TRBJ1-2, with unresolved D. V lost 0 bases to trimming and J lost 0 bases, with 8 bases between them. Per germline, CDR1 SQVTM and CDR2 ANQGSEA. The CDR3 extends over 14 amino acids.

This clonotype was recorded many times. The chain links TRBV20-1 to TRBJ2-1, with TRBD2 matching over 7 bases. Losses at the gene ends were 8 bases for V and 13 bases for J; bases not matched to a gene: 11. CDR3 size: 11 residues. In germline, CDR1 is DFQATT, CDR2 SNEGSKA (reference sequence). DNA for the CDR3: TGCAGTCCCTCTGACACTAGCGTCCAGTTCTTC. This gives the protein CSPSDTSVQFF.

The chain combines TRBV2 with TRBJ2-7; the match to TRBD1 covers 8 bases. The ends lost 8 bases at V and 3 bases at J; junction bases unmatched: 6. This CDR3 contains 13 residues. Germline V gene sequence: CDR1 SNHLY, CDR2 FYNNEI. The DNA of the CDR3 is TGTGCCAGCTGTAGACAGGGGTTCTACGAGCAGTACGTC. Residues: CASCRQGFYEQYV.

This clonotype was seen repeatedly, ten times or more. This chain links TRBV28 with TRBJ2-3; 7 positions agree with TRBD2. Germline CDR1 reads MDHEN; CDR2 reads SYDVKM. The junction had 5 bases not matched to a gene; V was cut back by 4 bases and J by 4 bases. The CDR3 is 14 amino acids. As DNA, the CDR3 is TGTGCCAGCAGTTCGGGGGGAGGGGCAGATACGCAGTATTTT. Translation gives CASSSGGGADTQYF.

There are a few counts of this clonotype. This chain uses TRBV2 with TRBJ2-2; 7 positions agree with TRBD2. V shed 6 bases and J 4 bases; nucleotides not matched to a gene: 14. This CDR3 contains 17 residues. Germline-derived CDR1 and CDR2 are SNHLY and FYNNEI. This CDR3 reads CASRGGTTSSFTGELFF. CDR3 bases: TGTGCCAGCAGGGGGGGGACTACCTCGTCTTTCACCGGGGAGCTGTTTTTT.

This clonotype appeared many times. The chain employs TRBV5-4 and TRBJ2-6; possibly TRBD1 or TRBD2 for D (5 bases each). The germline V gene has CDR1 SGHNT and CDR2 YYREEE (reference sequence). This CDR3 has 17 residues. Trimming stripped 4 bases from V and 1 base from J, with 15 bases between. The CDR3 reads CASSVTGRGSGANVLTF. The CDR3 region has the DNA TGTGCCAGCAGCGTCACGGGACGCGGGTCTGGGGCCAACGTCCTGACTTTC.

This clonotype was found a few times. The chain recombines TRBV7-3 with TRBJ2-1; TRBD1 might be the D (6 bases). The CDR3 runs 16 residues. V lost 2 bases and J lost 6, with 17 bases in between. Per germline, CDR1 SGHTA and CDR2 FQGTGA. CDR3 in amino acids: CASSLLGAGAANEQFF. As DNA, the CDR3 is TGTGCCAGCAGCTTATTGGGGGCAGGGGCCGCCAATGAGCAGTTCTTC.

Ten or more counts support this clonotype. This chain uses TRBV19 with TRBJ2-1; TRBD1 agrees at 7 bases. Germline V gene sequence: CDR1 LNHDA, CDR2 SQIVND (reference sequence). Trimming at V came to 0 bases and at J to 0 bases, leaving 11 bases not matched to a gene. The CDR3 runs 19 residues. The DNA for the CDR3 is TGTGCCAGTAGTATAGATTCCTCCGGGACAGCGAACTCCTACAATGAGCAGTTCTTC. It is translated as CASSIDSSGTANSYNEQFF.

This clonotype was seen many times. The gene calls are TRBV4-1 and TRBJ2-1, with D possibly TRBD1 on 6 matching bases. Trimming took off 0 bases at V and 8 bases at J, with 14 bases between the two ends. This CDR3 contains 15 residues. Germline V gives CDR1 MGHRA, CDR2 YSYEKL. CDR3 coding DNA: TGCGCCAGCAGCCAAGAACTGGGCCAGGGGCATGAGCAGTTCTTC. Protein sequence: CASSQELGQGHEQFF.

This clonotype was counted at least ten times. The CDR3 nucleotides are TGTGCCAGTAACAGGAACTCCTACGAGCAGTACTTC. Translated: CASNRNSYEQYF. V and J are TRBV28 and TRBJ2-7; weak D call: TRBD1 (5 bases). The V gene lost 9 bases and the J gene lost 0 bases, with 9 bases spanning the gap. In germline, CDR1 is MDHEN, CDR2 SYDVKM. This CDR3 comprises 12 residues.